These T cell receptor beta chains were read from a single sample in a study of shared clonotypes between healthy human individuals. Some clones are missing from TCRdb's copy, which holds only in-frame ones; the method was immunoSEQ multiplex PCR. The data contain more than 2 million clones, about 94% of them singletons. Specimen: naive CD8+ T cells sorted from blood. The receptor source for this set is a man aged 18-30 years in good health. Both conserved end residues are part of each CDR3. The D gene is left open where the match is weak. Clone size appears in some rows only: once, few, many, or a class for an expanded clone.

CDR3 protein: CATQEGAYTEAFF
CDR3 DNA: TGTGCCACTCAGGAGGGGGCCTACACTGAAGCTTTCTTT
J gene: TRBJ1-1
D gene: TRBD1
V gene: TRBV27
clone size: NA
CDR3 length: 13

CDR3 protein: CASSEFWQSEAFF
CDR3 DNA: TGTGCCAGCAGTGAATTTTGGCAGTCTGAAGCTTTCTTT
J gene: TRBJ1-1
D gene: NA
V gene: TRBV6-1
clone size: NA
CDR3 length: 13

CDR3 protein: CSVEVGQGYEQYF
CDR3 DNA: TGCAGCGTTGAAGTGGGTCAGGGCTACGAGCAGTACTTC
J gene: TRBJ2-7
D gene: NA
V gene: TRBV29-1
clone size: NA
CDR3 length: 13

CDR3 protein: CASSTGTGGTGELFF
CDR3 DNA: TGTGCCAGCAGCACCGGGACAGGGGGAACCGGGGAGCTGTTTTTT
J gene: TRBJ2-2
D gene: TRBD1
V gene: TRBV11-2
clone size: NA
CDR3 length: 15

CDR3 protein: CASSYSPPIENEQFF
CDR3 DNA: TGTGCCAGCAGTTACTCGCCCCCGATAGAAAATGAGCAGTTCTTC
J gene: TRBJ2-1
D gene: NA
V gene: TRBV6-5
clone size: NA
CDR3 length: 15

CDR3 protein: CASSYVGGDTGELFF
CDR3 DNA: TGTGCCAGCAGTTACGTGGGGGGGGACACCGGGGAGCTGTTTTTT
J gene: TRBJ2-2
D gene: TRBD2
V gene: TRBV6-5
clone size: NA
CDR3 length: 15

CDR3 protein: CASSTGGTGANVLTF
CDR3 DNA: TGTGCCAGCAGCACGGGGGGGACTGGGGCCAACGTCCTGACTTTC
J gene: TRBJ2-6
D gene: TRBD2
V gene: TRBV5-6
clone size: NA
CDR3 length: 15

CDR3 protein: CASSFARDSSYEQYF
CDR3 DNA: TGTGCCAGCAGCTTTGCCCGGGACAGCTCCTACGAGCAGTACTTC
J gene: TRBJ2-7
D gene: TRBD1
V gene: TRBV7-6
clone size: NA
CDR3 length: 15

CDR3 protein: CASSLRDRDTDEQFF
CDR3 DNA: TGTGCCAGCAGTTTACGGGACAGGGATACGGACGAGCAGTTCTTC
J gene: TRBJ2-1
D gene: TRBD1
V gene: TRBV28
clone size: once
CDR3 length: 15

CDR3 protein: CASSVAGSYNSPLHF
CDR3 DNA: TGTGCCAGCAGCGTAGCCGGCTCCTATAATTCACCCCTCCACTTT
J gene: TRBJ1-6
D gene: NA
V gene: TRBV9
clone size: NA
CDR3 length: 15

CDR3 protein: CASSFRGALYEQYF
CDR3 DNA: TGTGCCAGTAGTTTCCGGGGGGCCCTCTACGAGCAGTACTTC
J gene: TRBJ2-7
D gene: NA
V gene: TRBV19
clone size: NA
CDR3 length: 14

CDR3 protein: CASSWDVSSYEQYF
CDR3 DNA: TGTGCCAGCAGTTGGGACGTGAGCTCCTACGAGCAGTACTTC
J gene: TRBJ2-7
D gene: NA
V gene: TRBV11-2
clone size: NA
CDR3 length: 14

CDR3 protein: CASSLTAGGPDTQYF
CDR3 DNA: TGTGCCAGCAGTTTAACCGCGGGGGGGCCAGATACGCAGTATTTT
J gene: TRBJ2-3
D gene: TRBD2
V gene: TRBV6-5
clone size: NA
CDR3 length: 15

CDR3 protein: CASSGVLAGRTGELFF
CDR3 DNA: TGTGCCAGCAGCGGAGTACTAGCCGGGCGAACCGGGGAGCTGTTTTTT
J gene: TRBJ2-2
D gene: NA
V gene: TRBV7-9
clone size: NA
CDR3 length: 16

CDR3 protein: CASSAYGTSTEAFF
CDR3 DNA: TGTGCCAGCAGCGCTTACGGGACATCCACTGAAGCTTTCTTT
J gene: TRBJ1-1
D gene: NA
V gene: TRBV6-5
clone size: NA
CDR3 length: 14

CDR3 protein: CASSLMAGGPLEQYF
CDR3 DNA: TGTGCCAGCAGTCTCATGGCGGGAGGGCCTCTCGAGCAGTACTTC
J gene: TRBJ2-7
D gene: TRBD2
V gene: TRBV7-8
clone size: NA
CDR3 length: 15

CDR3 protein: CAWGDNGYTF
CDR3 DNA: TGTGCCTGGGGGGACAATGGCTACACCTTC
J gene: TRBJ1-2
D gene: NA
V gene: TRBV30
clone size: NA
CDR3 length: 10

CDR3 protein: CASSQSAAPLHF
CDR3 DNA: TGTGCCAGCAGCCAGTCAGCTGCACCCCTCCACTTT
J gene: TRBJ1-6
D gene: NA
V gene: TRBV14
clone size: NA
CDR3 length: 12

CDR3 protein: CARHKSPGLNYGYTF
CDR3 DNA: TGCGCCAGACATAAATCCCCGGGCCTGAACTATGGCTACACCTTC
J gene: TRBJ1-2
D gene: NA
V gene: TRBV10-1
clone size: NA
CDR3 length: 15

CDR3 protein: CATRGGEAFF
CDR3 DNA: TGTGCCACCAGGGGGGGCGAAGCTTTCTTT
J gene: TRBJ1-1
D gene: TRBD1
V gene: TRBV6-6
clone size: NA
CDR3 length: 10

CDR3 protein: CASSQEREAVLSGNTIYF
CDR3 DNA: TGCGCCAGCAGCCAAGAAAGGGAGGCTGTTCTCTCTGGAAACACCATATATTTT
J gene: TRBJ1-3
D gene: NA
V gene: TRBV4-1
clone size: NA
CDR3 length: 18

CDR3 protein: CASSIGHGYEQYF
CDR3 DNA: TGTGCCAGTAGTATTGGACATGGCTACGAGCAGTACTTC
J gene: TRBJ2-7
D gene: NA
V gene: TRBV19
clone size: NA
CDR3 length: 13

CDR3 protein: CASSSSGGTYEQYF
CDR3 DNA: TGTGCCAGCAGCTCCAGCGGGGGTACCTACGAGCAGTACTTC
J gene: TRBJ2-7
D gene: TRBD2
V gene: TRBV7-8
clone size: NA
CDR3 length: 14

CDR3 protein: CAISPGGTEAFF
CDR3 DNA: TGTGCCATCAGCCCCGGGGGGACTGAAGCTTTCTTT
J gene: TRBJ1-1
D gene: NA
V gene: TRBV10-3
clone size: once
CDR3 length: 12

CDR3 protein: CASSQERLRVGETQYF
CDR3 DNA: TGTGCCAGCAGCCAAGAAAGACTACGGGTAGGAGAGACCCAGTACTTC
J gene: TRBJ2-5
D gene: NA
V gene: TRBV14
clone size: NA
CDR3 length: 16

CDR3 protein: CASSLWGAQGGETQYF
CDR3 DNA: TGTGCCAGCAGTTTATGGGGGGCACAGGGGGGAGAGACCCAGTACTTC
J gene: TRBJ2-5
D gene: TRBD1
V gene: TRBV28
clone size: NA
CDR3 length: 16

CDR3 protein: CASSQAIIMDTEAFF
CDR3 DNA: TGCGCCAGCAGCCAAGCGATTATAATGGACACTGAAGCTTTCTTT
J gene: TRBJ1-1
D gene: NA
V gene: TRBV4-1
clone size: NA
CDR3 length: 15

CDR3 protein: CASSVGTGGPYEQYF
CDR3 DNA: TGTGCCAGCAGCGTCGGGACAGGGGGCCCCTACGAGCAGTACTTC
J gene: TRBJ2-7
D gene: TRBD1
V gene: TRBV9
clone size: NA
CDR3 length: 15

CDR3 protein: CASAAGTWEYGYTF
CDR3 DNA: TGCGCCAGCGCCGCCGGGACCTGGGAGTATGGCTACACCTTC
J gene: TRBJ1-2
D gene: NA
V gene: TRBV4-1
clone size: NA
CDR3 length: 14

CDR3 protein: CASSLALEAQETQYF
CDR3 DNA: TGTGCTAGCAGCTTAGCGTTGGAAGCACAAGAGACCCAGTACTTC
J gene: TRBJ2-5
D gene: NA
V gene: TRBV7-7
clone size: NA
CDR3 length: 15

CDR3 protein: CASSLVGQGNTEAFF
CDR3 DNA: TGCGCCAGCAGCTTGGTGGGACAGGGGAACACTGAAGCTTTCTTT
J gene: TRBJ1-1
D gene: TRBD1
V gene: TRBV5-1
clone size: NA
CDR3 length: 15

CDR3 protein: CASSESNSLVPTNEKLFF
CDR3 DNA: TGCGCCAGCAGTGAGTCGAATTCCCTGGTGCCGACTAATGAAAAACTGTTTTTT
J gene: TRBJ1-4
D gene: NA
V gene: TRBV10-2
clone size: NA
CDR3 length: 18

CDR3 protein: CASSLGLDTQYF
CDR3 DNA: TGTGCCAGCAGCTTGGGGCTGGATACGCAGTATTTT
J gene: TRBJ2-3
D gene: NA
V gene: TRBV5-6
clone size: once
CDR3 length: 12

CDR3 protein: CAISTKGLAGPTHTDTQYF
CDR3 DNA: TGTGCCATCAGTACGAAGGGACTAGCGGGGCCTACACACACAGATACGCAGTATTTT
J gene: TRBJ2-3
D gene: TRBD2
V gene: TRBV10-3
clone size: NA
CDR3 length: 19

CDR3 protein: CASSKEGYSYEQYF
CDR3 DNA: TGTGCCAGCAGCAAAGAGGGTTACTCCTACGAGCAGTACTTC
J gene: TRBJ2-7
D gene: NA
V gene: TRBV21-1
clone size: NA
CDR3 length: 14

CDR3 protein: CASRSPGTDTQYF
CDR3 DNA: TGTGCCAGCAGATCCCCCGGCACAGATACGCAGTATTTT
J gene: TRBJ2-3
D gene: NA
V gene: TRBV11-2
clone size: NA
CDR3 length: 13

CDR3 protein: CSVEAAYNEQFF
CDR3 DNA: TGCAGCGTTGAGGCCGCCTACAATGAGCAGTTCTTC
J gene: TRBJ2-1
D gene: NA
V gene: TRBV29-1
clone size: few
CDR3 length: 12

CDR3 protein: CASSEPAVTSYEQYF
CDR3 DNA: TGTGCCAGCAGTGAACCGGCAGTTACCTCCTACGAGCAGTACTTC
J gene: TRBJ2-7
D gene: NA
V gene: TRBV6-1
clone size: NA
CDR3 length: 15

CDR3 protein: CASSLDIEDEQYF
CDR3 DNA: TGCGCCAGCAGCTTGGACATTGAAGACGAGCAGTACTTC
J gene: TRBJ2-7
D gene: NA
V gene: TRBV5-1
clone size: NA
CDR3 length: 13

CDR3 protein: CASSSQTTGALNSPLHF
CDR3 DNA: TGTGCCAGCAGCTCACAGACGACAGGGGCGCTAAATTCACCCCTCCACTTT
J gene: TRBJ1-6
D gene: TRBD1
V gene: TRBV11-2
clone size: NA
CDR3 length: 17

CDR3 protein: CASSLAWGPAETQYF
CDR3 DNA: TGTGCCAGCAGCTTGGCCTGGGGGCCAGCAGAGACCCAGTACTTC
J gene: TRBJ2-5
D gene: NA
V gene: TRBV5-4
clone size: NA
CDR3 length: 15

CDR3 protein: CASSLGILGYTF
CDR3 DNA: TGTGCCAGCAGCCTAGGGATTCTTGGCTACACCTTC
J gene: TRBJ1-2
D gene: NA
V gene: TRBV7-9
clone size: NA
CDR3 length: 12

CDR3 protein: CASSQATANTEAFF
CDR3 DNA: TGCGCCAGCAGCCAAGCGACAGCGAACACTGAAGCTTTCTTT
J gene: TRBJ1-1
D gene: NA
V gene: TRBV4-3
clone size: NA
CDR3 length: 14

CDR3 protein: CSVETEGWSTDTQYF
CDR3 DNA: TGCAGCGTTGAGACGGAGGGATGGAGCACAGATACGCAGTATTTT
J gene: TRBJ2-3
D gene: NA
V gene: TRBV29-1
clone size: NA
CDR3 length: 15